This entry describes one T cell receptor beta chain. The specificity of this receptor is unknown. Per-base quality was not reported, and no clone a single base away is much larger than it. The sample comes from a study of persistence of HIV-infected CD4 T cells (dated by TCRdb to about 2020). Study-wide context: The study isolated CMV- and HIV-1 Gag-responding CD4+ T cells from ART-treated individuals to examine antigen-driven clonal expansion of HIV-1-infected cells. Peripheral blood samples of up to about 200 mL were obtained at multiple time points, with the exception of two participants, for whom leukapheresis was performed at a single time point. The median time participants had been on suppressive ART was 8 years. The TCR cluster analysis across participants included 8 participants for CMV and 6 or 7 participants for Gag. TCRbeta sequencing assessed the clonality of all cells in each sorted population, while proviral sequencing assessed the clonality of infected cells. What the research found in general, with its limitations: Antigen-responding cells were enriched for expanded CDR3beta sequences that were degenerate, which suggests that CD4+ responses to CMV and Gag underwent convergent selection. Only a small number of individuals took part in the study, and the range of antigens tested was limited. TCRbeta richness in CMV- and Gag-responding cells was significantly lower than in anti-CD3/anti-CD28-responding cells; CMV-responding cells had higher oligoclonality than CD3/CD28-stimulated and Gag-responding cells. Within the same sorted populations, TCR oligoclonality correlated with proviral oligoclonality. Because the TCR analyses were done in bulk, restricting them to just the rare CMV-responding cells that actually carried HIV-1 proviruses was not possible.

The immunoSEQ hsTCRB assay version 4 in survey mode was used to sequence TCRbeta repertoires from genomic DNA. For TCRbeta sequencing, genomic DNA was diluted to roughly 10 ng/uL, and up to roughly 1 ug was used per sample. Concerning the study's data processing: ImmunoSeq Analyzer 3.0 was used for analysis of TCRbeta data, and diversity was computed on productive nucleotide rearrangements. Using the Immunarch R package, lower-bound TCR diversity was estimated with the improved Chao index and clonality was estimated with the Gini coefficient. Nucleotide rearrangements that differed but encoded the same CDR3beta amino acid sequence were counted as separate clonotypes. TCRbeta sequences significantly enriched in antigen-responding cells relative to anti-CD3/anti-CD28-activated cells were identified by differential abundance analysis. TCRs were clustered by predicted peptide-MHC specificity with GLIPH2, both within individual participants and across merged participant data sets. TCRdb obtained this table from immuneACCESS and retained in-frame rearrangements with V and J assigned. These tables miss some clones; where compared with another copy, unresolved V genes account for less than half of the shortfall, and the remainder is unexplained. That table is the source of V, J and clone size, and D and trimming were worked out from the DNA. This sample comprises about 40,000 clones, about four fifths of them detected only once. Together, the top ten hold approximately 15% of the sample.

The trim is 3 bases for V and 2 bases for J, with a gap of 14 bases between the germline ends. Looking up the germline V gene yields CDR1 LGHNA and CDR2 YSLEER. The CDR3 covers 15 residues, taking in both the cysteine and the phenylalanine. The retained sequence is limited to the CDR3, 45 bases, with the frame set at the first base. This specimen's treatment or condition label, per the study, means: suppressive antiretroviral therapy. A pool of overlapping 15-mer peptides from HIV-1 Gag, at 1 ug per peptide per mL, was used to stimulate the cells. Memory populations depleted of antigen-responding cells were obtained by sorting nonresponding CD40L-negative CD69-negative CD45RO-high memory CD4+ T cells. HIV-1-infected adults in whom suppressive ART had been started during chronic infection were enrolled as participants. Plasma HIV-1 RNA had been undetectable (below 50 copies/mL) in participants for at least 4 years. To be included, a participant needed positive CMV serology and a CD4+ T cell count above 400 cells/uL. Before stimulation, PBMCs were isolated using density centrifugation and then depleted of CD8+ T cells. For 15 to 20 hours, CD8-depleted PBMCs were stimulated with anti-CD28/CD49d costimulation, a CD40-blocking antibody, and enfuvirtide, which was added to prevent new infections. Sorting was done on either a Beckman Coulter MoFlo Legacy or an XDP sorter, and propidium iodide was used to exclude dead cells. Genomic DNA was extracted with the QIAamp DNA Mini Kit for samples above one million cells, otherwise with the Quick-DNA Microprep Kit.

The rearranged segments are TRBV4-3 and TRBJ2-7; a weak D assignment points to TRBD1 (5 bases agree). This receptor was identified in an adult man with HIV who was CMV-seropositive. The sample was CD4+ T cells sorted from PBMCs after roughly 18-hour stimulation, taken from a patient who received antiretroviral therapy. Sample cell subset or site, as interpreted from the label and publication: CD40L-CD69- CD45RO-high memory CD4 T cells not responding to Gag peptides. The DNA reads TGCGCCAGCAGCCAGAGGCAGGGCGGACCCTACGAGCAGTACTTC. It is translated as CASSQRQGGPYEQYF.